The rows below give T cell receptor beta chains drawn from one sample of a study of blood T cell repertoires in COVID-19. The method was immunoSEQ multiplex PCR; TCRdb's version includes in-frame clones alone and lacks a portion of them. Among about 130,000 clones listed, 90% were seen once. Sequencing was carried out using peripheral blood. These receptors all come from a man aged 45-65 years with active COVID-19. The CDR3 runs from the conserved cysteine through the conserved F or W. A D gene is named only where the DNA matches it firmly.

j_call,d_call,v_call,cdr3_length,cdr3_aa,cdr3_nt
TRBJ1-2,-,TRBV5-1,13,CASSSPSPGGYTF,TGCGCCAGCAGCTCTCCAAGCCCAGGTGGCTACACCTTC
TRBJ2-7,-,TRBV7-9,15,CASTRRGTDPYEQYF,TGTGCCAGCACACGCCGCGGGACGGACCCCTACGAGCAGTACTTC
TRBJ2-5,-,TRBV19,13,CASSTGTRETQYF,TGTGCCAGTAGCACCGGGACTCGGGAGACCCAGTACTTC
TRBJ2-3,TRBD2,TRBV14,17,CASSQVLLAGVRNTQYF,TGTGCCAGCAGCCAAGTTCTACTAGCGGGAGTACGTAATACGCAGTATTTT
TRBJ2-1,-,TRBV12-3/TRBV12-4,13,CASSLGSYNEQFF,TGTGCCAGCAGTTTGGGCAGTTACAATGAGCAGTTCTTC
TRBJ2-1,TRBD2,TRBV5-6,15,CASRTASGSRNEQFF,TGTGCCAGCCGAACGGCCAGCGGGAGCCGAAATGAGCAGTTCTTC
TRBJ1-5,-,TRBV10-3,14,CATTAAGGNQPQHF,TGTGCCACTACCGCAGCAGGGGGCAATCAGCCCCAGCATTTT
TRBJ2-7,TRBD1,TRBV9,15,CASSVGGGQAYEQYF,TGTGCCAGCAGCGTAGGTGGGGGACAGGCCTACGAGCAGTACTTC
TRBJ2-1,TRBD2,TRBV24-1,16,CATSDSSGSPFNEQFF,TGTGCCACCAGTGATTCTAGCGGGAGTCCGTTCAATGAGCAGTTCTTC
TRBJ2-7,-,TRBV10-2,11,CASSRASEQYF,TGCGCCAGCAGTCGAGCCTCCGAGCAGTACTTC